This passage covers 27 T cell receptor beta chains from one sample sequenced in a study of early T cells in non-severe SARS-CoV-2 infection. TCRdb ran MiXCR on the 5' RACE reads and lists one entry per CDR3 protein. Of about 27,000 distinct CDR3 sequences in the sample, approximately 5% were seen once. The sample consisted of whole blood. The receptors shown here come from an adult who was a healthcare worker with PCR-confirmed SARS-CoV-2 infection or an uninfected control (not recorded which).

This rearrangement joins TRBV6-1 to TRBJ1-2; D uncertain. This CDR3 has 15 residues. Germline loops: CDR1 MNHNS, CDR2 SASEGT. V was cut by 3 bases and J by 6 bases, with 17 bases left in between. CDR3 amino acids: CASSERGRNSDGYTF. In nucleotides, the CDR3 is TGTGCCAGCAGTGAGAGAGGACGAAATTCGGATGGCTACACCTTC.

This chain connects TRBV6-1 to TRBJ2-5; no clear D. V shed 2 bases and J shed 14 bases, with 12 bases lying between them. The CDR3 is made up of 11 amino acids. CDR1 is MNHNS and CDR2 is SASEGT in the germline V gene. The CDR3: CASSEYTIAYF. The CDR3 DNA reads as TGTGCCAGCAGTGAATATACGATCGCCTACTTC.

This clonotype has ten or more counts. V gene TRBV7-9 combines with J gene TRBJ1-2; D unresolved. The germline V gene has CDR1 SEHNR and CDR2 FQNEAQ (reference sequence). V dropped 1 base and J dropped 2 bases, with 8 bases sitting between them. This CDR3 has 14 amino acids. The CDR3 protein is CASSLGTGNYGYTF. In DNA form, the CDR3 reads TGTGCCAGCAGCTTAGGAACGGGCAACTATGGCTACACCTTC.

This clonotype was counted a few times. The V call is TRBV12-3 or TRBV12-4, the J call TRBJ2-3; D call uncertain. V lost 5 bases, J lost 5 bases, and 5 bases lay in between. This CDR3 has 11 amino acids. This chain's CDR3 is CASSTVDTQYF. In nucleotides, the CDR3 is TGTGCCAGCAGTACTGTAGATACGCAGTATTTT.

This clonotype was found many times. The rearrangement uses TRBV5-1 and TRBJ1-1; the D is unclear. The ends were cut back, 0 bases at V and 4 bases at J, with 4 bases in the middle. The CDR3 is made up of 12 amino acids. Germline CDR1 SGHRS, CDR2 YFSETQ. The CDR3 DNA reads as TGCGCCAGCAGCTTGGAATCCACTGAAGCTTTCTTT. This translates into CASSLESTEAFF.

This clonotype was counted a few times. The chain recombines TRBV6-1 with TRBJ2-7; 7 positions agree with TRBD2. J was trimmed by 2 bases and V by 1 base; bases with no gene match: 8. The CDR3 runs 16 residues. Germline loops: CDR1 MNHNS, CDR2 SASEGT. The CDR3 loop reads CASSEGTWDYPYEQYF. The CDR3 DNA follows: TGTGCCAGCAGTGAAGGGACCTGGGACTACCCCTACGAGCAGTACTTC.

This clonotype has a handful of counts. The DNA of the CDR3 is TGTGCCAGCAGTGAAGAGTTCTACGAGCAGTACTTC. As protein: CASSEEFYEQYF. The V and J genes are TRBV6-1 and TRBJ2-7; D uncertain. Looked up from germline, CDR1 is MNHNS and CDR2 is SASEGT. CDR3 length: 12 residues. Trimming left V 1 base short and J 3 bases short, with 4 bases between.

About this clonotype itself: This may come from a read error, since a much larger clone is one base off. The chain carries TRBV4-2 and TRBJ1-2; no clear D gene. CDR3 size: 14 residues. Germline V gives CDR1 LGHNA, CDR2 YNFKEQ. The CDR3: CVSSQGNVNYGYTF. As DNA, the CDR3 is TGTGTCAGCAGCCAAGGGAATGTTAACTATGGCTACACCTTC.

The chain carries TRBV29-1 and TRBJ2-5; D is ambiguous. Trimming removed 0 bases from V and 1 base from J, with 9 bases in between. Looked up from germline, CDR1 is SQVTM and CDR2 is ANQGSEA. CDR3 length: 14 amino acids. CDR3 coding DNA: TGCAGCGTTGAAGATCAGGCAGGCCAAGAGACCCAGTACTTC. Encoded protein: CSVEDQAGQETQYF.

This rearrangement joins TRBV6-5 to TRBJ2-7, with 11 bases aligning to TRBD1. The CDR3 is 15 amino acids. The ends lost 0 bases at V and 4 bases at J; junction bases unmatched: 2. Germline values: CDR1 MNHEY, CDR2 SVGAGI. CDR3 in amino acids: CASSYSGQGAYEQYF. The CDR3 bases are TGTGCCAGCAGTTACTCAGGACAGGGGGCTTACGAGCAGTACTTC.

This clonotype was seen a handful of times. The rearrangement joins TRBV20-1 to TRBJ2-1; 7 bases match TRBD1. The CDR3 is made up of 13 amino acids. The junction had 3 bases not matched to a gene; V was cut back by 4 bases and J by 3 bases. Germline CDR1 DFQATT, CDR2 SNEGSKA (reference sequence). In nucleotides, the CDR3 is TGCAGTGCTATCGGGACAGTCTACAATGAGCAGTTCTTC. It encodes CSAIGTVYNEQFF.

This clonotype was counted many times. V and J are TRBV15 and TRBJ2-3, with D hard to call. Germline V gene data show CDR1 as LNHNV and CDR2 as YYDKDF (reference sequence). Trimming shortened V by 4 bases and J by 2 bases, and 4 bases separated the two germline ends. CDR3 length: 12 amino acids. The CDR3 DNA follows: TGTGCCACCAGCATACTCACAGATACGCAGTATTTT. Its protein is CATSILTDTQYF. Together with reference TRBV15 and TRBJ2-3, the CDR3 gives the full variable domain: DAMVIQNPRYQVTQFGKPVTLSCSQTLNHNVMYWYQQKSSQAPKLLFHYYDKDFNNEADTPDNFQSRRPNTSFCFLDIRSPGLGDTAMYLCATSILTDTQYFGPGTRLTVL.

The V and J genes are TRBV19 and TRBJ1-1, with D possibly being TRBD1 (6 bases). CDR3 length equals 16 residues. The V and J ends lost 7 bases and 1 base respectively, with 19 bases between them. Germline V gene sequence: CDR1 LNHDA, CDR2 SQIVND (reference sequence). CDR3 region: CASMTSVRDKNTEAFF. In DNA form, the CDR3 reads TGTGCCAGTATGACAAGCGTCCGGGACAAGAACACTGAAGCTTTCTTT. Full variable domain (missing parts from reference TRBV19 and TRBJ1-1): DGGITQSPKYLFRKEGQNVTLSCEQNLNHDAMYWYRQDPGQGLRLIYYSQIVNDFQKGDIAEGYSVSREKKESFPLTVTSAQKNPTAFYLCASMTSVRDKNTEAFFGQGTRLTVV.

The table lists this clonotype with many counts. The chain joins TRBV12-3 or TRBV12-4 to TRBJ1-2; TRBD1 agrees at 7 bases. J was trimmed by 4 bases and V by 6 bases; bases with no gene match: 8. The CDR3 extends over 14 amino acids. The CDR3 region has the DNA TGTGCCAGCAGCCAACAGGGGCGCCCCTATGGCTACACCTTC. This gives the protein CASSQQGRPYGYTF.

This clonotype was seen at least ten times. This chain uses TRBV7-9 with TRBJ2-2, with 13 bases lining up with TRBD2. Germline V gene lookup returns CDR1 SEHNR and CDR2 FQNEAQ (reference sequence). The V segment lost 8 bases and the J segment 3 bases; nucleotides outside the gene matches: 3. This CDR3 contains 15 residues. The CDR3: CASGLAGAHTGELFF. In DNA form, the CDR3 reads TGTGCCAGCGGACTAGCGGGGGCACACACCGGGGAGCTGTTTTTT. The variable domain in full, with the rest retrieved from reference TRBV7-9 and TRBJ2-2, is DTGVSQNPRHKITKRGQNVTFRCDPISEHNRLYWYRQTLGQGPEFLTYFQNEAQLEKSRLLSDRFSAERPKGSFSTLEIQRTEQGDSAMYLCASGLAGAHTGELFFGEGSRLTVL.

The rearrangement links TRBV20-1 to TRBJ1-2, with 8 bases that match TRBD1. J was trimmed by 5 bases and V by 6 bases; bases with no gene match: 5. Germline loops: CDR1 DFQATT, CDR2 SNEGSKA (reference sequence). The CDR3 length is 12 residues. CDR3 loop: CSAPDRDYGYTF. The CDR3 DNA reads as TGCAGTGCGCCGGACAGGGATTATGGCTACACCTTC.

The chain combines TRBV12-3 or TRBV12-4 with TRBJ2-7; unclear D gene. The length of the CDR3 is 14 residues. Between the trimmed V and J ends, which lost 2 bases and 2 bases, there was a span of 10 bases. The CDR3 DNA is TGTGCCAGCAGTTTACCCAGAATCACCTACGAGCAGTACTTC. Residues: CASSLPRITYEQYF.

As to this clonotype: This may be a read error: a much more frequent sequence differs by one nucleotide. The V and J genes are TRBV7-2 and TRBJ1-1, with D perhaps TRBD1 (6 bases). Germline V lookup: CDR1 SGHTA, CDR2 FQGNSA. The CDR3 extends over 15 amino acids. The chain's CDR3 is CASSLEGVISAEVFF. CDR3 sequence (DNA): TGTGCCAGCAGCTTAGAGGGGGTAATAAGCGCTGAAGTTTTCTTT.

This clonotype occurred many times. V gene TRBV7-9 combines with J gene TRBJ2-7; D may be TRBD1 or TRBD2 (6 bases each). CDR3 size: 14 residues. The V gene's germline CDR1 is SEHNR and CDR2 FQNEAQ (reference sequence). Trimming took 5 bases from V and 2 from J, leaving 13 bases between them. This CDR3 is CASSSRGQTYEQYF. The CDR3 DNA reads as TGTGCCAGCAGCAGCCGGGGGCAAACCTACGAGCAGTACTTC. Supplemented by reference TRBV7-9 and TRBJ2-7, the full variable domain reads DTGVSQNPRHKITKRGQNVTFRCDPISEHNRLYWYRQTLGQGPEFLTYFQNEAQLEKSRLLSDRFSAERPKGSFSTLEIQRTEQGDSAMYLCASSSRGQTYEQYFGPGTRLTVT.

This clonotype has at least ten counts. The V gene is TRBV7-9, the J gene TRBJ2-2; D gene ambiguous. V lost 1 base and J 7 bases, leaving 4 bases between the germline ends. CDR3 length: 12 amino acids. CDR1 is SEHNR and CDR2 is FQNEAQ in the germline V gene (reference sequence). DNA for the CDR3: TGTGCCAGCAGCTTAGAGCTCGGGGAGCTGTTTTTT. Translated: CASSLELGELFF.

This clonotype appeared many times. The chain carries TRBV19 and TRBJ2-3, with TRBD1 matching 11 bases. This CDR3 contains 16 residues. Germline CDR1 and CDR2: LNHDA and SQIVND (reference sequence). J was trimmed by 4 bases and V by 5 bases; bases with no gene match: 8. Written as DNA, the CDR3 is TGTGCCAGTAGTCTTTGGCCGGGACAGGGGGCAGATACGCAGTATTTT. Its protein is CASSLWPGQGADTQYF.

Worth noting for this clonotype: It may be a read error: a sequence one base away is much more abundant. The V gene is TRBV7-2, the J gene TRBJ1-1; the D is unclear. CDR1 is SGHTA, CDR2 FQGNSA, per germline. This CDR3 region has 13 residues. The DNA of the CDR3 is TGTGCCAGCAGCCCCCGCCCGAACACTGTAGCTTTCTTT. Amino acid sequence: CASSPRPNTVAFF.

This clonotype was seen repeatedly, ten times or more. The CDR3 reads CASSEWLAGGLNTGELFF. In nucleotides, the CDR3 is TGTGCCAGCAGTGAATGGTTAGCGGGGGGACTGAACACCGGGGAGCTGTTTTTT. The rearrangement links TRBV6-1 to TRBJ2-2, with 10 bases fitting TRBD2. V lost 2 bases to trimming and J lost 1 base; unmatched junction nucleotides: 7. The V gene's germline CDR1 is MNHNS and CDR2 SASEGT. This CDR3 region has 18 residues.

The J gene is TRBJ2-3, the V gene TRBV20-1, with D unclear. The CDR3 is 10 residues long. Germline CDR1 is DFQATT and CDR2 is SNEGSKA (reference sequence). Trimming shortened V by 6 bases and J by 4 bases, and 5 bases separated the two germline ends. CDR3 DNA sequence: TGCAGTGCCCAGTCAGATACGCAGTATTTT. Its translation is CSAQSDTQYF.

This clonotype was seen at least ten times. The chain joins TRBV6-1 to TRBJ2-7; TRBD1 aligns across 8 bases. This CDR3 comprises 14 residues. Trimming removed 5 bases from V and 2 bases from J; junction bases left unmatched: 5. Germline values: CDR1 MNHNS, CDR2 SASEGT. The CDR3 DNA sequence: TGTGCCAGCAGTCAGGGGGCAGGAGCCTACGAGCAGTACTTC. It translates to CASSQGAGAYEQYF.

This clonotype showed up just a few times. This chain connects TRBV7-2 to TRBJ1-2; no firm D call. V shed 5 bases and J shed 14 bases, with 18 bases lying between them. CDR1 and CDR2 from the germline V gene are SGHTA and FQGNSA. This CDR3 region has 12 residues. CDR3 loop: CASSPRTSWLTF. CDR3 in DNA: TGTGCCAGCAGCCCCCGAACAAGCTGGCTAACCTTC.

The chain couples TRBV10-1 to TRBJ1-1; D might be TRBD1 (5 bases). Germline V gene lookup returns CDR1 WNHNN and CDR2 SYGVQD (reference sequence). Trimming cost V 2 bases and J 5 bases, with 9 bases left between them. The CDR3 runs 13 residues. CDR3 in DNA: TGCGCCAGCAGTGAGGCAGGGCCAACTGAAGCTTTCTTT. Translating it yields CASSEAGPTEAFF.